These 20 T cell receptor beta chains came from one sample sequenced in a study of T cell responses to AZD1222 COVID-19 vaccine. Sequenced by immunoSEQ multiplex PCR; TCRdb stores in-frame clones only, minus some. The table has 70,000 to 95,000 clones, approximately 86% seen once; the top ten hold less than 6.5%. The material sequenced was peripheral blood, taken 28 days after the second AZD1222 dose. The receptor set was obtained from an adult who received the AZD1222 COVID-19 vaccine.

This clone appeared a few times. Other DNA sequences in this sample translate to the same CDR3. V and J are TRBV19 and TRBJ2-2, with TRBD1 identical over 7 bases. With 3 bases clipped from V and 4 bases from J, the junction kept 5 bases outside the gene matches. In germline, CDR1 is LNHDA, CDR2 SQIVND (reference sequence). The CDR3 sequence is 15 residues long. As DNA, the CDR3 is TGTGCCAGTAGTATCGAGGGGGCGGGCACCGGGGAGCTGTTTTTT. Protein sequence: CASSIEGAGTGELFF.

The V call is TRBV3-1 (or the pseudogene TRBV3-2), the J call TRBJ1-1, with D possibly TRBD1 on 5 matching bases. The germline V and J ends were trimmed by 2 bases and 4 bases, with 8 bases remaining between them. The germline CDR1 and CDR2 sequences are LGHDT and YNNKEL (reference sequence). The CDR3 is 13 residues long. The CDR3, as DNA: TGTGCCAGCAGCCAACCCAGGGTCACTGAAGCTTTCTTT. It yields the protein CASSQPRVTEAFF.

The chain joins TRBV3-1 (or the pseudogene TRBV3-2) to TRBJ1-4; D unresolved. The germline V gene encodes CDR1 LGHDT and CDR2 YNNKEL (reference sequence). Trimming took off 0 bases at V and 7 bases at J, with 9 bases between the two ends. The CDR3 length is 14 residues. The DNA for the CDR3 is TGTGCCAGCAGCCAAGATCTCATGTCTGAAAAACTGTTTTTT. Its protein is CASSQDLMSEKLFF.

The chain combines TRBV21-1 with TRBJ1-5; the table's TRBD1 call for D was not verified on the DNA. TRBV21-1 is designated a pseudogene. The CDR3 is made up of 14 amino acids. CDR3 nucleotide sequence: TGTGCCAGCACCTACAGGGAGCGCAATCAGCCCCAGCATTTT. It yields the protein CASTYRERNQPQHF.

The J gene is TRBJ2-5, the V gene TRBV27; D not certain. V lost 2 bases and J lost 5, with 15 bases in between. The CDR3 contains 15 residues. From germline, CDR1 is MNHEY and CDR2 SMNVEV (reference sequence). The chain's CDR3 is CASSLRAKVGETQYF. DNA for the CDR3: TGTGCCAGCAGTTTAAGGGCCAAAGTGGGGGAGACCCAGTACTTC.

The V and J genes are TRBV23-1 and TRBJ1-3; no firm D call. TRBV23-1 is an ORF; its function is uncertain. The length of the CDR3 is 12 residues. The germline V and J ends were trimmed by 6 bases and 2 bases, with 5 bases remaining between them. DNA for the CDR3: TGCGCCAGCAGAGACACTGGAAACACCATATATTTT. Translation gives CASRDTGNTIYF.

This chain links TRBV2 with TRBJ1-3; D is possibly TRBD1 (6 bases). The CDR3 is made up of 13 amino acids. Germline CDR1 and CDR2: SNHLY and FYNNEI. Trimming removed 5 bases at V and 3 bases at J, with 8 bases between. The chain's CDR3 is CASSLTGGNTIYF. The DNA for the CDR3 is TGTGCCAGCAGTCTGACAGGTGGAAACACCATATATTTT.

The chain has TRBV15 and TRBJ2-4; 9 nucleotides align to TRBD1. CDR3 size: 20 residues. Germline V gene sequence: CDR1 LNHNV, CDR2 YYDKDF (reference sequence). V lost 0 bases and J lost 0; bases outside the gene matches: 12. The CDR3 nucleotides read TGTGCCACCAGCAGAGATCTGGGACAGGGCGCCGACTTAGCCAAAAACATTCAGTACTTC. Its translation is CATSRDLGQGADLAKNIQYF.

The chain recombines TRBV19 with TRBJ2-7, with no clear D. CDR1 and CDR2 from the germline V gene are LNHDA and SQIVND (reference sequence). Between the trimmed V and J ends, which lost 5 bases and 4 bases, there was a span of 9 bases. The CDR3 is 12 residues long. The DNA for the CDR3 is TGTGCCAGTAGTTCTGTCGATTACGAGCAGTACTTC. Translating it yields CASSSVDYEQYF.

The chain joins TRBV15 to TRBJ1-2; TRBD1 matches at 9 bases. Per germline, CDR1 LNHNV and CDR2 YYDKDF (reference sequence). With V trimmed by 4 bases and J by 7 bases, 7 bases remained unmatched. The CDR3 is made up of 14 amino acids. CDR3 bases: TGTGCCACCAGCATCGGAGGACAGGGGTTTGGCTACACCTTC. Translation: CATSIGGQGFGYTF. The full variable domain, its missing parts supplied by reference TRBV15 and TRBJ1-2, is DAMVIQNPRYQVTQFGKPVTLSCSQTLNHNVMYWYQQKSSQAPKLLFHYYDKDFNNEADTPDNFQSRRPNTSFCFLDIRSPGLGDTAMYLCATSIGGQGFGYTFGSGTRLTVV.

This clone was found once. V and J are TRBV25-1 and TRBJ2-7; unclear D gene. This CDR3 is built from 13 residues. The germline gives CDR1 MGHDK, CDR2 SYGVNS. Trimming removed 5 bases at V and 0 bases at J, with 8 bases between. Written as DNA, the CDR3 is TGTGCCAGCAGTTCGCCCTACTCCTACGAGCAGTACTTC. This translates into CASSSPYSYEQYF.

This sequence joins TRBV4-3 and TRBJ2-7, with 8 bases fitting TRBD1. V trimming: 1 base; J trimming: 3 bases; junction bases outside the gene matches: 5. CDR3 length equals 15 residues. Looked up from germline, CDR1 is LGHNA and CDR2 is YSLEER. For the CDR3, the DNA is TGCGCCAGCAGCCAAGGGGGGACAGGTTTCTACGAGCAGTACTTC. This codes for CASSQGGTGFYEQYF.

This rearrangement joins TRBV5-1 to TRBJ2-7, with 10 bases fitting TRBD2. V lost 4 bases, J lost 0 bases, and 4 bases stayed unmatched. The CDR3 runs to 15 residues. Germline V gene data show CDR1 as SGHRS and CDR2 as YFSETQ. For the CDR3, the DNA is TGCGCCAGCAGCCCGGGACTAGCGAGCTCCTACGAGCAGTACTTC. Its protein product is CASSPGLASSYEQYF.

The chain's CDR3 is CASSPRSVSGEQYF. Here the CDR3 DNA reads TGTGCCAGCAGCCCTCGGTCGGTCAGCGGCGAGCAGTACTTC. This rearrangement joins TRBV5-5 to TRBJ2-7; D perhaps matches TRBD2 (5 bases). The CDR3 contains 14 residues. The V and J ends lost 4 bases and 6 bases respectively, with 17 bases between them. Germline CDR1 and CDR2: SGHKS and YYEKEE (reference sequence).

The rearrangement uses TRBV18 and TRBJ2-2, with 8 bases matching TRBD1. In germline, CDR1 is KGHSH, CDR2 LQKENI. Trimming took 5 bases from V and 6 from J; bases not matched to a gene: 8. The CDR3 has 15 residues. CDR3 region: CASSTSTGGPGELFF. CDR3 sequence (DNA): TGTGCCAGCTCAACCAGCACAGGGGGACCCGGGGAGCTGTTTTTT. The full variable domain, with the rest looked up from reference TRBV18 and TRBJ2-2, is NAGVMQNPRHLVRRRGQEARLRCSPMKGHSHVYWYRQLPEEGLKFMVYLQKENIIDESGMPKERFSAEFPKEGPSILRIQQVVRGDSAAYFCASSTSTGGPGELFFGEGSRLTVL.

J is TRBJ2-5 and V is TRBV5-4; TRBD2 matches at 16 bases. With 4 bases clipped from V and 5 bases from J, the junction kept 5 bases outside the gene matches. CDR1 is SGHNT, CDR2 YYREEE, per germline (reference sequence). This CDR3 is 16 amino acids long. In DNA form, the CDR3 reads TGTGCCAGCAGCCTAGCGGGACTAGCGGGGGGGGAGACCCAGTACTTC. This translates into CASSLAGLAGGETQYF.

This rearrangement joins TRBV30 to TRBJ1-1; weak D call: TRBD1 (6 bases). Trimming pared 3 bases from V and 5 bases from J, leaving 10 bases between. This CDR3 region has 12 residues. Germline V CDR1 and CDR2: GTSNPN, SVGIG (reference sequence). Here the CDR3 DNA reads TGTGCCTGGAGCCAGGGGTGGACTGAAGCTTTCTTT. Amino acids: CAWSQGWTEAFF.

V gene TRBV5-1 combines with J gene TRBJ2-1, with 9 positions matching TRBD1. After removal of 0 bases from V and 3 bases from J, the junction contained 4 bases not matched to a gene. The CDR3 runs to 16 residues. Germline lookup yields CDR1 SGHRS and CDR2 YFSETQ. CDR3 amino acids: CASSLGGQGYYNEQFF. The CDR3 nucleotides read TGCGCCAGCAGCTTGGGGGGACAGGGTTACTACAATGAGCAGTTCTTC.

The V call is TRBV3-1 (or the pseudogene TRBV3-2), the J call TRBJ2-4, with D maybe TRBD1 (6 bases). CDR3 length: 14 residues. V lost 5 bases to trimming and J lost 5 bases, with 13 bases between them. Germline assignment: CDR1 LGHDT and CDR2 YNNKEL (reference sequence). DNA for the CDR3: TGTGCCAGCAGCTTAGGGGGTTTCGAAAACATTCAGTACTTC. It specifies CASSLGGFENIQYF.

In its sample, this clone was seen once. The V call is TRBV9, the J call TRBJ2-1; 11 bases are a match to TRBD2. Germline trimming cut 1 base from V and 1 base from J; bases unmatched to any gene: 4. Per germline, CDR1 SGDLS and CDR2 YYNGEE. The CDR3 totals 17 residues. CDR3 protein: CASSVRASGRSYNEQFF. The CDR3 DNA follows: TGTGCCAGCAGCGTAAGAGCTAGCGGGAGGTCCTACAATGAGCAGTTCTTC. The full variable domain, its missing parts supplied by reference TRBV9 and TRBJ2-1, is DSGVTQTPKHLITATGQRVTLRCSPRSGDLSVYWYQQSLDQGLQFLIQYYNGEERAKGNILERFSAQQFPDLHSELNLSSLELGDSALYFCASSVRASGRSYNEQFFGPGTRLTVL.